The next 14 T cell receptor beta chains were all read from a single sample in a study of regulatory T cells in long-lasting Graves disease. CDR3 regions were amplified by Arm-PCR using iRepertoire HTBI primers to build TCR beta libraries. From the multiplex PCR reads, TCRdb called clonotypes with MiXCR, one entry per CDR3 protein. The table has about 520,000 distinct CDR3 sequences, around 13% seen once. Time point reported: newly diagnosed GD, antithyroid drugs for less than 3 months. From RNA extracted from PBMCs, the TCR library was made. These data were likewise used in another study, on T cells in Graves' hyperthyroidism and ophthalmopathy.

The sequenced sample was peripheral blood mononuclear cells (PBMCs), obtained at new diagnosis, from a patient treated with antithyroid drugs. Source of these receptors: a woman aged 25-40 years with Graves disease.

As DNA, the CDR3 is TGTGCCAGCAGCTTAGTTTTTCAAGCGGGGGGACCCTACAATGAGCAGTTCTTC. The encoded protein is CASSLVFQAGGPYNEQFF. The chain has TRBV11-3 and TRBJ2-1; 9 nucleotides agree with TRBD2. Germline trimming cut 1 base from V and 2 bases from J; bases unmatched to any gene: 9. The CDR3 length is 18 residues. CDR1 is SGHNT and CDR2 is YENEEA in the germline V gene.

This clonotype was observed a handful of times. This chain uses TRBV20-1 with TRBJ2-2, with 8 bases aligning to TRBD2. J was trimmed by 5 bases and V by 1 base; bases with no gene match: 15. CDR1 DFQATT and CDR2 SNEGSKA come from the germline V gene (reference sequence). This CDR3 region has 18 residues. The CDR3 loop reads CSARVYRGRGALTGELFF. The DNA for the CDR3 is TGCAGTGCTAGAGTTTATCGTGGGCGGGGGGCCCTGACCGGGGAGCTGTTTTTT.

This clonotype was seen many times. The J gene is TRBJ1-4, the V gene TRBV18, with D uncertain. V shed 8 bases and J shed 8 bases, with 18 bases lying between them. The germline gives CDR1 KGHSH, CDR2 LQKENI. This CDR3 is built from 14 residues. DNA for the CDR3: TGTGCCAGCCAGTCGGGCAACGCGGGGGAAAAACTGTTTTTT. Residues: CASQSGNAGEKLFF. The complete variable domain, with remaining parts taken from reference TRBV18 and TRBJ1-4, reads NAGVMQNPRHLVRRRGQEARLRCSPMKGHSHVYWYRQLPEEGLKFMVYLQKENIIDESGMPKERFSAEFPKEGPSILRIQQVVRGDSAAYFCASQSGNAGEKLFFGSGTQLSVL.

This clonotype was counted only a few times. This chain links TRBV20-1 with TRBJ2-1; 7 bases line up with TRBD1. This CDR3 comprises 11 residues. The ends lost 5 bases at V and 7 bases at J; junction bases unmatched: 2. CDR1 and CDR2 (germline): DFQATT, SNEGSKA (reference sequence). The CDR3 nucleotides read TGCAGTGCTCCGACAGGGAATGAGCAGTTCTTC. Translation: CSAPTGNEQFF.

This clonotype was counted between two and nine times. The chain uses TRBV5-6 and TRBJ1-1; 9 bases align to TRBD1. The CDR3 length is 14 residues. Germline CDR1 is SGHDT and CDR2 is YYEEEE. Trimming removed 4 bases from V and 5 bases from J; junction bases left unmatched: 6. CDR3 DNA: TGTGCCAGCAGCCCAGGGACAGGGTCTACTGAAGCTTTCTTT. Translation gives CASSPGTGSTEAFF.

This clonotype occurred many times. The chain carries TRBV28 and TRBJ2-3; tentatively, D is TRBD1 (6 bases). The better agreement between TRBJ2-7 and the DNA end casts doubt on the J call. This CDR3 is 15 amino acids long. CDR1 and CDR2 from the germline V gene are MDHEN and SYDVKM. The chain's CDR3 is CASSLGTGPSYEQYF. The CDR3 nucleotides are TGTGCCAGCAGTTTAGGAACAGGGCCCTCCTACGAGCAGTACTTC.

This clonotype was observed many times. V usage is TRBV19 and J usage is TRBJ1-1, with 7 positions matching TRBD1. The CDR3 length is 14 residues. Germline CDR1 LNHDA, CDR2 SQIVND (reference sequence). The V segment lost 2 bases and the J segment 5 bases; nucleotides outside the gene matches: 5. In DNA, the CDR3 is TGTGCCAGTAGTATATTCGCAGGGGGGACTGAAGCTTTCTTT. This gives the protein CASSIFAGGTEAFF. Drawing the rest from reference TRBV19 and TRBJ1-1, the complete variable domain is DGGITQSPKYLFRKEGQNVTLSCEQNLNHDAMYWYRQDPGQGLRLIYYSQIVNDFQKGDIAEGYSVSREKKESFPLTVTSAQKNPTAFYLCASSIFAGGTEAFFGQGTRLTVV.

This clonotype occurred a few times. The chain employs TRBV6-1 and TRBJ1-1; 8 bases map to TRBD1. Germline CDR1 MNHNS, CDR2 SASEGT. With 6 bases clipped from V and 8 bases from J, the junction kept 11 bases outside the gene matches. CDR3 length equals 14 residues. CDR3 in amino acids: CASSPGWTGSEAFF. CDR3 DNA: TGTGCCAGCAGCCCCGGCTGGACAGGGAGCGAAGCTTTCTTT.

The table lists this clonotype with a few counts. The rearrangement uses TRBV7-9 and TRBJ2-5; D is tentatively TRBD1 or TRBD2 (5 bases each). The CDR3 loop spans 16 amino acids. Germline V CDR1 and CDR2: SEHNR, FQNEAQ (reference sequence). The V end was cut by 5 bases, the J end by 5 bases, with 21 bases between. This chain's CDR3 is CASSLHPGTPGETQYF. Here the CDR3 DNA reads TGTGCCAGCAGCCTTCACCCCGGGACGCCGGGGGAGACCCAGTACTTC.

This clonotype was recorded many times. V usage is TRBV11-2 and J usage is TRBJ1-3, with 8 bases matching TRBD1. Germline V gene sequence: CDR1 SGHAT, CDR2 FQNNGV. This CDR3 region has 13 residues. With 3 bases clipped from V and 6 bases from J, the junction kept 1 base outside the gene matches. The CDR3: CASSLDRANTIYF. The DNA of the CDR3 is TGTGCCAGCAGCTTGGACAGGGCAAACACCATATATTTT.

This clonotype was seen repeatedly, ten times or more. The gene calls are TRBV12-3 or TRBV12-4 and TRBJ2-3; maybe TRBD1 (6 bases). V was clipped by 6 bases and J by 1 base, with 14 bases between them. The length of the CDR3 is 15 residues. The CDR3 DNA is TGTGCCAGCAGCCTGGGGGACACCGGCACAGATACGCAGTATTTT. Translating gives CASSLGDTGTDTQYF.

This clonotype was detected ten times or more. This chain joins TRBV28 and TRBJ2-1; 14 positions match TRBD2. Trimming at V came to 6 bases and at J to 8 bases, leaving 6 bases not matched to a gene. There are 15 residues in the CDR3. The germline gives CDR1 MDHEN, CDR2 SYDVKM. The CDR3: CASSGTSGSGDEQFF. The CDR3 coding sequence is TGTGCCAGCAGCGGGACTAGCGGGAGCGGAGATGAGCAGTTCTTC.

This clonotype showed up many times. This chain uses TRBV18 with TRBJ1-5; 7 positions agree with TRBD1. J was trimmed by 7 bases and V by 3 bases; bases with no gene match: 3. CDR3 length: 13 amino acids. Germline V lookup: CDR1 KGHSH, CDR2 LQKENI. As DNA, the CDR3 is TGTGCCAGCTCACCGGCAGGGGGGCAGCCCCAGCATTTT. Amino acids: CASSPAGGQPQHF.

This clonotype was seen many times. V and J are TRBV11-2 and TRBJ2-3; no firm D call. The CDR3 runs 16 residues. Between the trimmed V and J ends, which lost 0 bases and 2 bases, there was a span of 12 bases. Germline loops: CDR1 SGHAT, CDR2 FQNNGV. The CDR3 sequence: CASSLDRSVITDTQYF. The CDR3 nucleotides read TGTGCCAGCAGCTTAGATCGTTCGGTCATCACAGATACGCAGTATTTT. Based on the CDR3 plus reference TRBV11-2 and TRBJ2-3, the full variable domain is EAGVAQSPRYKIIEKRQSVAFWCNPISGHATLYWYQQILGQGPKLLIQFQNNGVVDDSQLPKDRFSAERLKGVDSTLKIQPAKLEDSAVYLCASSLDRSVITDTQYFGPGTRLTVL.